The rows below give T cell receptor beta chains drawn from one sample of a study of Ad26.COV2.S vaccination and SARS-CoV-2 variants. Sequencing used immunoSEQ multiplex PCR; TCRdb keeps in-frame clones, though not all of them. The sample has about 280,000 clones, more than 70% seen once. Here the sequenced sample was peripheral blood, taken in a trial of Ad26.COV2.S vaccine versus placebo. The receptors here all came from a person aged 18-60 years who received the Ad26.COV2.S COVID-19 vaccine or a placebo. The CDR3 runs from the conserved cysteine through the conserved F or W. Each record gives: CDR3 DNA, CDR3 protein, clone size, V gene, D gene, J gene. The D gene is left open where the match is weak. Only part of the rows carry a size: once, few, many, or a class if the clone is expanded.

CDR3nt: TGTGCCAGCAGCTTGGGAGGCGGGGGCGCGGGATATGGCTACACCTTC; CDR3aa: CASSLGGGGAGYGYTF; abundance: NA; v_gene: TRBV5-6; d_gene: NA; j_gene: TRBJ1-2
CDR3nt: TGTGCCTGGAATGCAGGGCTCGGAAACACCATATATTTT; CDR3aa: CAWNAGLGNTIYF; abundance: NA; v_gene: TRBV30; d_gene: NA; j_gene: TRBJ1-3
CDR3nt: TGTGCCAGCAGCATTACCGGGACGGTGGTCTATGGCTACACCTTC; CDR3aa: CASSITGTVVYGYTF; abundance: NA; v_gene: TRBV7-9; d_gene: NA; j_gene: TRBJ1-2
CDR3nt: TGTGCCAGCAGTTTACTCGGCTACAATGAGCAGTTCTTC; CDR3aa: CASSLLGYNEQFF; abundance: NA; v_gene: TRBV27; d_gene: NA; j_gene: TRBJ2-1
CDR3nt: TGTGCCAGCAGCCGCGACAGGGAGAGCACAGATACGCAGTATTTT; CDR3aa: CASSRDRESTDTQYF; abundance: NA; v_gene: TRBV11-2; d_gene: TRBD1; j_gene: TRBJ2-3
CDR3nt: TGTGCCAGCAGTCTTCTAGCGGGAGGGGACGAGCAGTACTTC; CDR3aa: CASSLLAGGDEQYF; abundance: NA; v_gene: TRBV6-5; d_gene: TRBD2; j_gene: TRBJ2-7
CDR3nt: TGTGCCAGCAGCACATTGCCGGGACCTCACAATGAGCAGTTCTTC; CDR3aa: CASSTLPGPHNEQFF; abundance: NA; v_gene: TRBV21-1; d_gene: NA; j_gene: TRBJ2-1
CDR3nt: TGTGCCAGCAGGGACAGTGTGGACGAGCAGTACTTC; CDR3aa: CASRDSVDEQYF; abundance: NA; v_gene: TRBV25-1; d_gene: NA; j_gene: TRBJ2-7
CDR3nt: TGTGCCAGCACCCAGCGGGGAGACAGGTATAATGAGCAGTTCTTC; CDR3aa: CASTQRGDRYNEQFF; abundance: NA; v_gene: TRBV21-1; d_gene: NA; j_gene: TRBJ2-1
CDR3nt: TGTGCCAGCAGTTTAAAGGCAGTTTATAGCAATCAGCCCCAGCATTTT; CDR3aa: CASSLKAVYSNQPQHF; abundance: few; v_gene: TRBV27; d_gene: NA; j_gene: TRBJ1-5
CDR3nt: TGTGCCTGGAGTATTGCCGGACAGGGGTCTCAGCCCCAGCATTTT; CDR3aa: CAWSIAGQGSQPQHF; abundance: NA; v_gene: TRBV30; d_gene: TRBD1; j_gene: TRBJ1-5
CDR3nt: TGTGCCAGCAGCCCAGGTCTGTTCTCTGGAAACACCATATATTTT; CDR3aa: CASSPGLFSGNTIYF; abundance: NA; v_gene: TRBV28; d_gene: NA; j_gene: TRBJ1-3
CDR3nt: TGTGCCAGCAGCGGGGGGGAGCGGTATAATTCACCCCTCCACTTT; CDR3aa: CASSGGERYNSPLHF; abundance: NA; v_gene: TRBV9; d_gene: NA; j_gene: TRBJ1-6
CDR3nt: TGCGCCAGCAGCCAAGTTATCAGGGGCCTGGGGTATGGCTACACCTTC; CDR3aa: CASSQVIRGLGYGYTF; abundance: NA; v_gene: TRBV4-1; d_gene: NA; j_gene: TRBJ1-2
CDR3nt: TGTGCCAGCAGCCGTACGGGACAGGGACGCGCTACCATGGGAGGTACGCAGTATTTT; CDR3aa: CASSRTGQGRATMGGTQYF; abundance: NA; v_gene: TRBV5-4; d_gene: TRBD1; j_gene: TRBJ2-3
CDR3nt: TGTGCCATCAGTGATTCGACAGTAGCGGTGATCGACGAGCAGTACTTC; CDR3aa: CAISDSTVAVIDEQYF; abundance: NA; v_gene: TRBV10-3; d_gene: NA; j_gene: TRBJ2-7
CDR3nt: TGTGCCAGCACCCCCAGCAGGACGAACACTGAAGCTTTCTTT; CDR3aa: CASTPSRTNTEAFF; abundance: NA; v_gene: TRBV11-2; d_gene: NA; j_gene: TRBJ1-1
CDR3nt: TGTGCCAGCAGCGGGATGCAGGGTGGCAGCTCCTACGAGCAGTACTTC; CDR3aa: CASSGMQGGSSYEQYF; abundance: NA; v_gene: TRBV9; d_gene: NA; j_gene: TRBJ2-7
CDR3nt: TGTGCCAGCCGTGTGAACACCGGGGAGCTGTTTTTT; CDR3aa: CASRVNTGELFF; abundance: NA; v_gene: TRBV7-9; d_gene: NA; j_gene: TRBJ2-2
CDR3nt: TGTGCCAGCAGCAAAAAAAACACCGGGGAGCTGTTTTTT; CDR3aa: CASSKKNTGELFF; abundance: NA; v_gene: TRBV5-6; d_gene: NA; j_gene: TRBJ2-2
CDR3nt: TGTGCCAGCAGTTTATGGGGCCAGGGAGACTATGGCTACACCTTC; CDR3aa: CASSLWGQGDYGYTF; abundance: NA; v_gene: TRBV28; d_gene: NA; j_gene: TRBJ1-2
CDR3nt: TGTGCCAGTTATATGGGACAGGGTGAAGTCTACACCTTC; CDR3aa: CASYMGQGEVYTF; abundance: NA; v_gene: TRBV19; d_gene: TRBD1; j_gene: TRBJ1-2
CDR3nt: TGTGCCAGCAGCCAACACGGGGGGGAGACCCAGTACTTC; CDR3aa: CASSQHGGETQYF; abundance: NA; v_gene: TRBV3-1/TRBV3-2; d_gene: TRBD2; j_gene: TRBJ2-5
CDR3nt: TGCGCCAGCAGCTTGGGGACTAGCGGGCTGAATGAGCAGTTCTTC; CDR3aa: CASSLGTSGLNEQFF; abundance: NA; v_gene: TRBV5-1; d_gene: TRBD2; j_gene: TRBJ2-1
CDR3nt: TGTGCCAGCAGTCACACAGGGTTCGGCTATGGCTACACCTTC; CDR3aa: CASSHTGFGYGYTF; abundance: NA; v_gene: TRBV6-2/TRBV6-3; d_gene: NA; j_gene: TRBJ1-2
CDR3nt: TGTGCCAGCAGTTACCCTCGAGAACCATCCTACGAGCAGTACTTC; CDR3aa: CASSYPREPSYEQYF; abundance: NA; v_gene: TRBV6-2/TRBV6-3; d_gene: NA; j_gene: TRBJ2-7
CDR3nt: TGTGCCAGCCCTCGAGGAGTAATAGCTAGCGGCGAGATGTACCAAGAGACCCAGTACTTC; CDR3aa: CASPRGVIASGEMYQETQYF; abundance: NA; v_gene: TRBV21-1; d_gene: NA; j_gene: TRBJ2-5
CDR3nt: TGCGCCAGCAGCTTGGCCAAGCGGGAGCACGAGCAGTACTTC; CDR3aa: CASSLAKREHEQYF; abundance: few; v_gene: TRBV5-1; d_gene: TRBD2; j_gene: TRBJ2-7
CDR3nt: TGTGCCAGCAGCCCCGGTGAAGGATACTACGAGCAGTACTTC; CDR3aa: CASSPGEGYYEQYF; abundance: NA; v_gene: TRBV9; d_gene: NA; j_gene: TRBJ2-7
CDR3nt: TGTGCCAGTAGACTGACAGGGGGCAACACTGAAGCTTTCTTT; CDR3aa: CASRLTGGNTEAFF; abundance: NA; v_gene: TRBV19; d_gene: TRBD1; j_gene: TRBJ1-1
CDR3nt: TGTGCCACCAGTCACGAACAGGCAAATAGCAATCAGCCCCAGCATTTT; CDR3aa: CATSHEQANSNQPQHF; abundance: NA; v_gene: TRBV15; d_gene: NA; j_gene: TRBJ1-5
CDR3nt: TGTGCCAGTAGTATTTGGACAGGGGGGTCCTACGAGCAGTACTTC; CDR3aa: CASSIWTGGSYEQYF; abundance: NA; v_gene: TRBV19; d_gene: TRBD1; j_gene: TRBJ2-7
CDR3nt: TGTGCCAGCAGCTTAGACCCAGGCCTGCTAGCCGAGCAGTACTTC; CDR3aa: CASSLDPGLLAEQYF; abundance: NA; v_gene: TRBV7-2; d_gene: NA; j_gene: TRBJ2-7
CDR3nt: TGTGCCAGCGGTAGAGCGGGAGGTCGGGATACGCAGTATTTT; CDR3aa: CASGRAGGRDTQYF; abundance: NA; v_gene: TRBV7-2; d_gene: TRBD2; j_gene: TRBJ2-3
CDR3nt: TGTGCCAGTAGTATGTCAGATACGCAGTATTTT; CDR3aa: CASSMSDTQYF; abundance: NA; v_gene: TRBV19; d_gene: NA; j_gene: TRBJ2-3
CDR3nt: TGTGCCAGCAGCTTTTGGACTAGCGGCACCGGGGAGCTGTTTTTT; CDR3aa: CASSFWTSGTGELFF; abundance: NA; v_gene: TRBV7-9; d_gene: TRBD2; j_gene: TRBJ2-2
CDR3nt: TGTGCCAGCAGCGTAACAGTTTTTAAAGATACGCAGTATTTT; CDR3aa: CASSVTVFKDTQYF; abundance: NA; v_gene: TRBV9; d_gene: NA; j_gene: TRBJ2-3
CDR3nt: TGCGCCAGCAGTGCTGGACAGGGAACAGATACGCAGTATTTT; CDR3aa: CASSAGQGTDTQYF; abundance: NA; v_gene: TRBV10-1; d_gene: TRBD1; j_gene: TRBJ2-3
CDR3nt: TGTGCCAGTAGTAGTCCCTCCTTACAGGGAATCGCTGAAGCTTTCTTT; CDR3aa: CASSSPSLQGIAEAFF; abundance: NA; v_gene: TRBV19; d_gene: NA; j_gene: TRBJ1-1
CDR3nt: TGTGCCAGCAGTTACTCGATACAGGGGGAGCAGTACTTC; CDR3aa: CASSYSIQGEQYF; abundance: NA; v_gene: TRBV6-2/TRBV6-3; d_gene: TRBD1; j_gene: TRBJ2-7
CDR3nt: TGTGCCAGCACCCCATGGACAGGGGAAGAGACCCAGTACTTC; CDR3aa: CASTPWTGEETQYF; abundance: NA; v_gene: TRBV3-1/TRBV3-2; d_gene: TRBD1; j_gene: TRBJ2-5
CDR3nt: TGTGCCAGCAGTGAGGACAGGAGGCAAAATCAGCCCCAGCATTTT; CDR3aa: CASSEDRRQNQPQHF; abundance: NA; v_gene: TRBV6-1; d_gene: TRBD1; j_gene: TRBJ1-5
CDR3nt: TGTGCCAGCAGCTCCGCGCTAGCCGGTACCTACGAGCAGTACTTC; CDR3aa: CASSSALAGTYEQYF; abundance: NA; v_gene: TRBV11-2; d_gene: NA; j_gene: TRBJ2-7
CDR3nt: TGTGCCAGCAGCTTAGCGGGACTAGCGGGAGGGCCAAGTACGGATACGCAGTATTTT; CDR3aa: CASSLAGLAGGPSTDTQYF; abundance: NA; v_gene: TRBV7-9; d_gene: TRBD2; j_gene: TRBJ2-3